A selection of T cell receptor beta chains follows, all from one sample in a study of vaccination effects on CD4 cells after COVID-19. The data were produced by immunoSEQ multiplex PCR, yet TCRdb's version contains in-frame clones alone and is incomplete. Of some 65,000 clones listed, more than 70% are singletons. Antigens for these TCRs are unknown. Sequencing used CD4+ T cells from PBMCs cultured with HCoV-NL63 spike peptides, obtained before COVID-19 vaccination. Receptors were obtained from a human donor who received a COVID-19 vaccine. Each CDR3 is given with its conserved first and last residue. D genes are given only for firm matches. Clone size appears in some rows only: once, few, many, or a class for an expanded clone.

v_call: TRBV2
d_call: .
j_call: TRBJ2-2
clone_size: .
cdr3_nt: TGTGCCAGCATTCGACAAAACACCGGGGAGCTGTTTTTT
cdr3_aa: CASIRQNTGELFF

v_call: TRBV5-1
d_call: .
j_call: TRBJ2-5
clone_size: .
cdr3_nt: TGCGCCAGCAGCCAACCGGGAGAGACCCAGTACTTC
cdr3_aa: CASSQPGETQYF

v_call: TRBV7-2
d_call: .
j_call: TRBJ1-2
clone_size: few
cdr3_nt: TGTGCCAGCAGCTTAGGGCGGCTTTCCTATGGCTACACCTTC
cdr3_aa: CASSLGRLSYGYTF

v_call: TRBV30
d_call: .
j_call: TRBJ1-1
clone_size: .
cdr3_nt: TGTGCCTGGAGTGAGGGGAGGGCGGCTTTCTTT
cdr3_aa: CAWSEGRAAFF

v_call: TRBV6-5
d_call: .
j_call: TRBJ2-3
clone_size: .
cdr3_nt: TGTGCCAGCAGTTACTCGGAGGCAGATACGCAGTATTTT
cdr3_aa: CASSYSEADTQYF

v_call: TRBV5-1
d_call: .
j_call: TRBJ2-6
clone_size: .
cdr3_nt: TGCGCCAGCATCAAACCCTTACCTGGGGCCAACGTCCTGACTTTC
cdr3_aa: CASIKPLPGANVLTF

v_call: TRBV11-2
d_call: TRBD2
j_call: TRBJ2-5
clone_size: .
cdr3_nt: TGTGCCAGCAGCCAAGGCGTAGCGGGGGATTTCCAAGAGACCCAGTACTTC
cdr3_aa: CASSQGVAGDFQETQYF

v_call: TRBV6-5
d_call: .
j_call: TRBJ1-2
clone_size: .
cdr3_nt: TGTGCCAGCAACGGACCTACTAACTATGGCTACACCTTC
cdr3_aa: CASNGPTNYGYTF

v_call: TRBV28
d_call: TRBD2
j_call: TRBJ2-1
clone_size: .
cdr3_nt: TGTGCCAGCAGCACTAGCGGGGGTCCCCACAATGAGCAGTTCTTC
cdr3_aa: CASSTSGGPHNEQFF

v_call: TRBV7-3
d_call: .
j_call: TRBJ2-2
clone_size: few
cdr3_nt: TGTGCCAGCAGCTTAAATCGGGACACTCTTAACACCGGGGAGCTGTTTTTT
cdr3_aa: CASSLNRDTLNTGELFF

v_call: TRBV27
d_call: .
j_call: TRBJ1-1
clone_size: .
cdr3_nt: TGTGCCAGCAGCCAATATGTCCAGGGGTTCTCGAACACTGAAGCTTTCTTT
cdr3_aa: CASSQYVQGFSNTEAFF

v_call: TRBV18
d_call: .
j_call: TRBJ2-2
clone_size: .
cdr3_nt: TGTGCCAGCTCACATGGGACTGGAGACACCGGGGAGCTGTTTTTT
cdr3_aa: CASSHGTGDTGELFF

v_call: TRBV3-1/TRBV3-2
d_call: .
j_call: TRBJ2-5
clone_size: .
cdr3_nt: TGTGCCAGCAGCCAGGAGCAGACCCAGAGGGAGACCCAGTACTTC
cdr3_aa: CASSQEQTQRETQYF

v_call: TRBV5-1
d_call: .
j_call: TRBJ1-1
clone_size: .
cdr3_nt: TGCGCCAGCAGCTGGGGGGGTTCAGGGTTGCGAGCTTTCTTT
cdr3_aa: CASSWGGSGLRAFF

v_call: TRBV6-5
d_call: .
j_call: TRBJ1-1
clone_size: .
cdr3_nt: TGTGCCAGCAGAAGGGGAACTAACACTGAAGCTTTCTTT
cdr3_aa: CASRRGTNTEAFF

v_call: TRBV29-1
d_call: .
j_call: TRBJ2-5
clone_size: .
cdr3_nt: TGCAGCGTTGCCGCAGGGGCCCGCGAGACCCAGTACTTC
cdr3_aa: CSVAAGARETQYF

v_call: TRBV11-2
d_call: .
j_call: TRBJ2-3
clone_size: .
cdr3_nt: TGTGCCAGCAGCGAGAACAGGGTTAGCACAGATACGCAGTATTTT
cdr3_aa: CASSENRVSTDTQYF

v_call: TRBV19
d_call: .
j_call: TRBJ2-3
clone_size: .
cdr3_nt: TGTGCCAGCAACGCCCATTCAGGCCCTTTCAGGGATACGCAGTATTTT
cdr3_aa: CASNAHSGPFRDTQYF

v_call: TRBV5-1
d_call: .
j_call: TRBJ1-6
clone_size: few
cdr3_nt: TGCGCCAGCAGCCTGACAGTTAATAATTCACCCCTCCACTTT
cdr3_aa: CASSLTVNNSPLHF

v_call: TRBV2
d_call: .
j_call: TRBJ1-2
clone_size: .
cdr3_nt: TGTGCCAGCAGTCTGGGGCCGCTCTATGGCTACACCTTC
cdr3_aa: CASSLGPLYGYTF

v_call: TRBV2
d_call: .
j_call: TRBJ1-4
clone_size: .
cdr3_nt: TGTGCCAGCAGTGACAGGGTTGGGGAAAAACTGTTTTTT
cdr3_aa: CASSDRVGEKLFF

v_call: TRBV5-1
d_call: .
j_call: TRBJ1-3
clone_size: large
cdr3_nt: TGCGCCAGCAGCTTGGTCGGAGTCTGGGGCTCTGGAAACACCATATATTTT
cdr3_aa: CASSLVGVWGSGNTIYF

v_call: TRBV6-2/TRBV6-3
d_call: .
j_call: TRBJ2-6
clone_size: .
cdr3_nt: TGTGCCAGCAGTTTTCCAGGGATGGGGGCCAACGTCCTGACTTTC
cdr3_aa: CASSFPGMGANVLTF

v_call: TRBV6-1
d_call: .
j_call: TRBJ1-6
clone_size: once
cdr3_nt: TGTGCCAGCAGTGGGGCCCGGGAAGCCCCTAATTCACCCCTCCACTTT
cdr3_aa: CASSGAREAPNSPLHF

v_call: TRBV7-2
d_call: .
j_call: TRBJ2-5
clone_size: .
cdr3_nt: TGTGCCAGCAGCTTAAGGTTGGGCGCGACCCAGTACTTC
cdr3_aa: CASSLRLGATQYF

v_call: TRBV7-2
d_call: TRBD1
j_call: TRBJ2-3
clone_size: .
cdr3_nt: TGTGCCAGCAGCCCCCTTGGGACAGGCCACCAGCGGACGCAGTATTTT
cdr3_aa: CASSPLGTGHQRTQYF

v_call: TRBV5-1
d_call: .
j_call: TRBJ2-1
clone_size: .
cdr3_nt: TGCGCCAGCAGCTTGGAGGTGACTAACTACAATGAGCAGTTCTTC
cdr3_aa: CASSLEVTNYNEQFF

v_call: TRBV11-3
d_call: TRBD2
j_call: TRBJ2-5
clone_size: .
cdr3_nt: TGTGCCAGCAGTCACCCTAGCGGGGGGGCATGGGAGACCCAGTACTTC
cdr3_aa: CASSHPSGGAWETQYF

v_call: TRBV12-5
d_call: TRBD1
j_call: TRBJ1-2
clone_size: .
cdr3_nt: TGTGCTAGTGGTTCTCCCTCCGGGACAGGGGGATTCTACACCTTC
cdr3_aa: CASGSPSGTGGFYTF

v_call: TRBV24-1
d_call: .
j_call: TRBJ1-3
clone_size: few
cdr3_nt: TGTGCCACCAGTGATTTCCGGGGGTCCGGAAACACCATATATTTT
cdr3_aa: CATSDFRGSGNTIYF

v_call: TRBV6-5
d_call: TRBD2
j_call: TRBJ2-1
clone_size: .
cdr3_nt: TGTGCCAGCAGTTGGACTAGCGGGGGGACTGAGCAGTTCTTC
cdr3_aa: CASSWTSGGTEQFF

v_call: TRBV5-1
d_call: TRBD2
j_call: TRBJ2-2
clone_size: few
cdr3_nt: TGCGCCAGCAGCATCGGCGGTAGCGGGGCCGCCGGCACCGGGGAGCTGTTTTTT
cdr3_aa: CASSIGGSGAAGTGELFF

v_call: TRBV7-2
d_call: TRBD1
j_call: TRBJ1-5
clone_size: .
cdr3_nt: TGTGCCAGCAGCTTAGCCGTCCCGGGACAGATAAATCAGCCCCAGCATTTT
cdr3_aa: CASSLAVPGQINQPQHF

v_call: TRBV12-3/TRBV12-4
d_call: .
j_call: TRBJ2-1
clone_size: .
cdr3_nt: TGTGCCAGCAGTTTAGGACCGATGGGAGGGTTCTTC
cdr3_aa: CASSLGPMGGFF

v_call: TRBV27
d_call: .
j_call: TRBJ1-4
clone_size: once
cdr3_nt: TGTGCCAGCAGTGGGGGGCCCGCAACTAATGAAAAACTGTTTTTT
cdr3_aa: CASSGGPATNEKLFF

v_call: TRBV6-9
d_call: .
j_call: TRBJ2-3
clone_size: .
cdr3_nt: TGTGCCAGCAGTTATTCTCCAGATACGCAGTATTTT
cdr3_aa: CASSYSPDTQYF

v_call: TRBV6-2/TRBV6-3
d_call: .
j_call: TRBJ1-2
clone_size: .
cdr3_nt: TGTGCCAGCAGTTACTCGAATTTCGGGCTTAATGGCTACACCTTC
cdr3_aa: CASSYSNFGLNGYTF